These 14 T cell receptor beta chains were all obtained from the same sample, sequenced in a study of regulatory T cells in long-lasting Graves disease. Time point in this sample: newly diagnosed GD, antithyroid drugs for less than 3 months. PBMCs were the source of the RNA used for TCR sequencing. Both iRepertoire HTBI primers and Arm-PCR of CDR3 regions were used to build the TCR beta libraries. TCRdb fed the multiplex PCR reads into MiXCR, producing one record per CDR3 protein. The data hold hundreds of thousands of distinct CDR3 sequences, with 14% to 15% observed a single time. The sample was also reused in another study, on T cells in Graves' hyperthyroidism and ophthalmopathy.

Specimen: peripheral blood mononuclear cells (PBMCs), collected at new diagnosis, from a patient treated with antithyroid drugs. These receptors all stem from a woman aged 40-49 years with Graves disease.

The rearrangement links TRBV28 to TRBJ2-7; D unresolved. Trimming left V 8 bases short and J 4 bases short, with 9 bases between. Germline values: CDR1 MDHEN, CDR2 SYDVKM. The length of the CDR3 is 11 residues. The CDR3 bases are TGTGCCAGCTCCATGGGGTACGAGCAGTACTTC. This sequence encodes CASSMGYEQYF.

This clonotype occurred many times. The CDR3 nucleotides read TGTGCCAGTAGTCCCTTGGTGGGGTCGAGAATAGAGACCCAGTACTTC. It specifies CASSPLVGSRIETQYF. The chain is built from TRBV19 and TRBJ2-5; D unclear. Germline CDR1 and CDR2: LNHDA and SQIVND (reference sequence). Trimming took 5 bases from V and 4 from J, leaving 20 bases between them. CDR3 size: 16 residues.

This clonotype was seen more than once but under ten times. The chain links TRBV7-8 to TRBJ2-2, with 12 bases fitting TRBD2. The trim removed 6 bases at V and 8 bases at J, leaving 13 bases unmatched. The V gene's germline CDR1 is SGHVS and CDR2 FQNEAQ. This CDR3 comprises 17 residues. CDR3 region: CASSLTPSGRAEGELFF. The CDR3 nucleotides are TGTGCCAGCAGTCTGACTCCTAGCGGGAGGGCCGAGGGGGAGCTGTTTTTT.

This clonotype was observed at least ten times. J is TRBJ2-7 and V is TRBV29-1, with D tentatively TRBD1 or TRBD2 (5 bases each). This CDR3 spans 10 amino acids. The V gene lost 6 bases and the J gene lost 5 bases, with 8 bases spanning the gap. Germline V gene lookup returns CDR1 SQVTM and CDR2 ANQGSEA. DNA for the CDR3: TGCAGCGTCCTGGGGGACGAGCAGTACTTC. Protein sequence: CSVLGDEQYF.

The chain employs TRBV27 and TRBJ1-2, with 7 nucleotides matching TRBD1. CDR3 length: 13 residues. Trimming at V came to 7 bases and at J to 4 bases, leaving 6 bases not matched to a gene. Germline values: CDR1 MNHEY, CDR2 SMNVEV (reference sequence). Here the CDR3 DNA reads TGTGCCAGCACCGCAACAGGGGCCTATGGCTACACCTTC. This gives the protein CASTATGAYGYTF.

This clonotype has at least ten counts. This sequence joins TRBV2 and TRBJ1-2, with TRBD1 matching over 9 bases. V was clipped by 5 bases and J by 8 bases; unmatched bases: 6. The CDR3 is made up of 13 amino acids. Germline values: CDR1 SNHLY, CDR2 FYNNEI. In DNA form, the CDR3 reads TGTGCCAGCAGTAGACAGGGGGTGGAGGGCTACACCTTC. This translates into CASSRQGVEGYTF.

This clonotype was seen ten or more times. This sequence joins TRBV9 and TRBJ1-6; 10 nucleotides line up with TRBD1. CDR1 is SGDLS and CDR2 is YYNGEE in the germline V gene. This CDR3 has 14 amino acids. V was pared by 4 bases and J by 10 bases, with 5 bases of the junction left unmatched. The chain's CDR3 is CASSTGQGVSPLHF. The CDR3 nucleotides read TGTGCCAGCAGCACCGGACAGGGGGTGTCACCCCTCCACTTT.

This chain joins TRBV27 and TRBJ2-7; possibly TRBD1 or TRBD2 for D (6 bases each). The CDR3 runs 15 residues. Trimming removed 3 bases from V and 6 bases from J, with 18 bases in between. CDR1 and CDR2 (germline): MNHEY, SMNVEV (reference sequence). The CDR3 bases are TGTGCCAGCAGTTTTCGGGGGCCAAGGGTCACCGAGCAGTACTTC. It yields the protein CASSFRGPRVTEQYF.

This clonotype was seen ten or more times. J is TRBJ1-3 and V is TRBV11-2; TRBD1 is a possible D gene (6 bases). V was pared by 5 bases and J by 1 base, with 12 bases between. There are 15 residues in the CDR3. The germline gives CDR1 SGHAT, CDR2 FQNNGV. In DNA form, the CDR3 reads TGTGCCAGCAGCCTGATGGGACAATCTGGAAACACCATATATTTT. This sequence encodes CASSLMGQSGNTIYF.

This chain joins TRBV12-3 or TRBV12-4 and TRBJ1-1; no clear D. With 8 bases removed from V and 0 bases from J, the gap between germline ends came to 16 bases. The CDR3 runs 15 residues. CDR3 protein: CASSWRPRVNTEAFF. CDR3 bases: TGTGCCAGCTCTTGGCGACCGCGAGTGAACACTGAAGCTTTCTTT.

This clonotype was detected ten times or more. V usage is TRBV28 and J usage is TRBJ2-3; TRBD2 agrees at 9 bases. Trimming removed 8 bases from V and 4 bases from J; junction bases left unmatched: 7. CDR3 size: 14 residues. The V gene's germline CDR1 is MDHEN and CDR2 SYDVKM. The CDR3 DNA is TGTGCCAGCGGCTCCGGGACTAGCCCAGATACGCAGTATTTT. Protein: CASGSGTSPDTQYF.

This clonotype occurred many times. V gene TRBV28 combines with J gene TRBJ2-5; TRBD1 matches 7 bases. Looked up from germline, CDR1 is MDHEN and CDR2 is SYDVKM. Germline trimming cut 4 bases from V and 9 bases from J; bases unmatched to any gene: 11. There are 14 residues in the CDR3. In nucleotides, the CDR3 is TGTGCCAGCAGTTCGCGACAGGGCCCCCCATCCCAGTACTTC. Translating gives CASSSRQGPPSQYF.

CDR3 amino acids: CSVVAFHSSYEQYF. The CDR3 region has the DNA TGCAGCGTTGTTGCGTTTCACTCTTCCTACGAGCAGTACTTC. The chain has TRBV29-1 and TRBJ2-7; D is uncertain. CDR1 and CDR2 (germline): SQVTM, ANQGSEA. This CDR3 contains 14 residues. With 4 bases removed from V and 1 base from J, the gap between germline ends came to 14 bases.

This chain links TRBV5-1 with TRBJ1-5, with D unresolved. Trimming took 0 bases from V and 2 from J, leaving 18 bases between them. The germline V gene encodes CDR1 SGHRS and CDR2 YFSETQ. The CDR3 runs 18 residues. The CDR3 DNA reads TGCGCCAGCAGCTTGGACCCGTTGAGCGGGGAGGGCAATCAGCCCCAGCATTTT. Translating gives CASSLDPLSGEGNQPQHF.